A single sample gave rise to the 17 T cell receptor beta chains below, sequenced in a study of T-cell reconstitution after alpha-beta-depleted transplantation in children. Library preparation (for TCRbeta) was performed with unique molecular identifiers. MiXCR, run by TCRdb on the PCR reads, gives a single entry per CDR3 protein. Among approximately 650,000 distinct CDR3 sequences listed, approximately 14% were seen once. The source material was PBMCs, sampled before TCRalphabeta/CD19-depleted stem cell transplant. All receptors come from a girl aged 2 to 9 with congenital amegakaryocytic thrombocytopenia, due to receive a stem cell transplant.

This clonotype occurred many times. This chain joins TRBV7-9 and TRBJ2-1; 11 nucleotides line up with TRBD2. CDR1 SEHNR and CDR2 FQNEAQ come from the germline V gene (reference sequence). Trimming at V came to 5 bases and at J to 4 bases, leaving 7 bases not matched to a gene. The CDR3 totals 16 residues. The CDR3 region is CASSEMGLAAYNEQFF. The CDR3, as DNA: TGTGCCAGCAGCGAAATGGGACTAGCGGCTTACAATGAGCAGTTCTTC.

This clonotype has just a few counts. The chain couples TRBV5-1 to TRBJ2-1; possibly TRBD2 for D (6 bases). Trimming left V 2 bases short and J 0 bases short, with 15 bases between. The length of the CDR3 is 17 residues. Per germline, CDR1 SGHRS and CDR2 YFSETQ. DNA for the CDR3: TGCGCCAGCAGCTTAGATAGCGGAAAGCACTCCTACAATGAGCAGTTCTTC. It codes for CASSLDSGKHSYNEQFF.

This clonotype occurred many times. The rearrangement links TRBV12-3 or TRBV12-4 to TRBJ2-1; a possible D gene is TRBD1 (5 bases). V shed 7 bases and J shed 9 bases, with 19 bases lying between them. CDR3 length equals 14 residues. CDR3 loop: CASTSGPNRGEQFF. The DNA of the CDR3 is TGTGCCAGCACCTCAGGGCCTAATAGGGGTGAGCAGTTCTTC.

The J gene is TRBJ1-4, the V gene TRBV20-1, with D perhaps TRBD1 (6 bases). The CDR3 is made up of 17 amino acids. CDR1 and CDR2 from the germline V gene are DFQATT and SNEGSKA (reference sequence). V lost 2 bases to trimming and J lost 4 bases, with 20 bases between them. CDR3 sequence reads: CSARRRGARRYNEKLFF. The CDR3 bases are TGCAGTGCTAGACGGCGGGGGGCCCGTCGGTATAATGAAAAACTGTTTTTT.

This clonotype was observed many times. The chain joins TRBV7-2 to TRBJ2-2; TRBD2 agrees at 7 bases. CDR1 is SGHTA and CDR2 is FQGNSA in the germline V gene. The length of the CDR3 is 14 residues. With V trimmed by 3 bases and J by 7 bases, 5 bases remained unmatched. This CDR3 reads CASSLKRDVGELFF. As DNA, the CDR3 is TGTGCCAGCAGCTTGAAGCGGGACGTCGGGGAGCTGTTTTTT.

In regard to this clonotype: A clone one base away is much larger, so this may be a read error. The V call is TRBV6-5, the J call TRBJ2-1, with TRBD2 as a possible D gene (5 bases). Germline loops: CDR1 MNHEY, CDR2 SVGAGI. There are 17 residues in the CDR3. V was pared by 2 bases and J by 7 bases, with 21 bases between. The chain's CDR3 is CASSYVLVGDGGNEQFF. DNA of the CDR3: TGTGCCAGCAGTTACGTCCTAGTGGGAGATGGTGGGAATGAGCAGTTCTTC.

Many counts were recorded for this clonotype. The chain couples TRBV12-3 or TRBV12-4 to TRBJ2-1, with 7 nucleotides matching TRBD2. There are 16 residues in the CDR3. J gave up 7 bases and V 1 base, and 10 bases lay outside the gene matches. CDR3 in amino acids: CASSLGRELLWNEQFF. The DNA of the CDR3 is TGTGCCAGCAGTTTAGGGCGGGAGCTCCTCTGGAATGAGCAGTTCTTC.

This clonotype was found many times. The chain joins TRBV7-2 to TRBJ2-7; D not certain. The CDR3 runs to 14 residues. V was shortened by 0 bases and J by 3 bases, with 9 bases between the two germline ends. Germline V CDR1 and CDR2: SGHTA, FQGNSA. In DNA, the CDR3 is TGTGCCAGCAGCTTAGCCCTACAGAACTACGAGCAGTACTTC. It is translated as CASSLALQNYEQYF.

This clonotype was found many times. This chain uses TRBV25-1 with TRBJ1-5; D gene unclear. V was cut by 3 bases and J by 0 bases, with 3 bases left in between. Looked up from germline, CDR1 is MGHDK and CDR2 is SYGVNS. The CDR3 consists of 13 residues. CDR3 sequence (DNA): TGTGCCAGCAGTGATGGTAGCAATCAGCCCCAGCATTTT. Its translation is CASSDGSNQPQHF.

V gene TRBV28 combines with J gene TRBJ1-5; D is uncertain. Trimming pared 7 bases from V and 2 bases from J, leaving 9 bases between. CDR1 MDHEN and CDR2 SYDVKM come from the germline V gene. The CDR3 is 13 residues long. Here the CDR3 DNA reads TGTGCCAGCACCTTAAGTCGCAATCAGCCCCAGCATTTT. The encoded protein is CASTLSRNQPQHF. Together with reference TRBV28 and TRBJ1-5, the CDR3 gives the full variable domain: DVKVTQSSRYLVKRTGEKVFLECVQDMDHENMFWYRQDPGLGLRLIYFSYDVKMKEKGDIPEGYSVSREKKERFSLILESASTNQTSMYLCASTLSRNQPQHFGDGTRLSIL.

The chain combines TRBV18 with TRBJ1-5, with unresolved D. The CDR3 sequence is 17 residues long. CDR1 KGHSH and CDR2 LQKENI come from the germline V gene. Between the trimmed V and J ends, which lost 2 bases and 0 bases, there was a span of 14 bases. CDR3 nucleotides: TGTGCCAGCTCACCATTCTCCACGGAGTATAGCAATCAGCCCCAGCATTTT. This sequence encodes CASSPFSTEYSNQPQHF.

At least ten counts were recorded for this clonotype. The chain employs TRBV12-3 or TRBV12-4 and TRBJ2-5; the D gene is possibly TRBD2 (6 bases). This CDR3 spans 15 amino acids. V was shortened by 6 bases and J by 1 base, with 15 bases between the two germline ends. The CDR3 sequence: CASREDWGLQETQYF. The CDR3 DNA follows: TGTGCCAGCAGAGAAGACTGGGGACTCCAAGAGACCCAGTACTTC.

This clonotype was seen repeatedly, ten times or more. This chain joins TRBV20-1 and TRBJ1-1, with unresolved D. Germline CDR1 is DFQATT and CDR2 is SNEGSKA (reference sequence). V was trimmed by 2 bases and J by 6 bases, leaving 7 bases between them. This CDR3 is 11 amino acids long. As DNA, the CDR3 is TGCAGTGCTAGATTCGGCCCTGAAGCTTTCTTT. This sequence encodes CSARFGPEAFF.

This clonotype was observed at least ten times. The chain carries TRBV20-1 and TRBJ2-7; no reliable D call. The V gene lost 1 base and the J gene lost 5 bases, with 9 bases spanning the gap. The CDR3 has 12 residues. Germline V lookup: CDR1 DFQATT, CDR2 SNEGSKA (reference sequence). In nucleotides, the CDR3 is TGCAGTGCTAGAGTTACCGGTCACGAGCAGTACTTC. Amino acids: CSARVTGHEQYF.

The CDR3 DNA is TGCAGCGCTAACACCCTAGCGGGAGGCCCCTACGAGCAGTACTTC. Translated, it gives CSANTLAGGPYEQYF. This rearrangement joins TRBV29-1 to TRBJ2-7, with 11 bases fitting TRBD2. V trimming: 7 bases; J trimming: 2 bases; junction bases outside the gene matches: 10. The CDR3 has 15 residues. Looked up from germline, CDR1 is SQVTM and CDR2 is ANQGSEA.

This clonotype was detected ten times or more. The CDR3 DNA reads TGTGCCAGCAGCTTAATCAGGGGAGGCGATGGCTACACCTTC. This codes for CASSLIRGGDGYTF. This sequence joins TRBV7-2 and TRBJ1-2, with a possible D match to TRBD1 (6 bases). Germline loops: CDR1 SGHTA, CDR2 FQGNSA. The CDR3 has 14 amino acids. The V end was cut by 2 bases, the J end by 6 bases, with 13 bases between.

This clonotype has more than one count but fewer than ten. In DNA form, the CDR3 reads TGTGCCAGCAGCCAAGAGGGTAGGGCGGGAGACGAGCAGTTCTTC. It encodes CASSQEGRAGDEQFF. The rearrangement uses TRBV4-2 and TRBJ2-1; 7 bases match TRBD2. Per germline, CDR1 LGHNA and CDR2 YNFKEQ. This CDR3 comprises 15 residues. V lost 0 bases, J lost 10 bases, and 9 bases stayed unmatched.